This entry concerns a single T cell receptor beta chain. This clonotype was counted at least ten times. The clone's antigen remains unknown. Base qualities are not recorded, but no much larger clone differs from it by a single base. This entry is derived from a study of human T cells and chemical hapten exposure (dated by TCRdb to the early 2020s). Background for the entire study: For sensitization, 2% DPC in acetone was applied to a roughly 2 cm by roughly 2 cm area of upper inner arm skin. Throughout the roughly 24-week study period, patients were also given weekly therapeutic DPC doses on the scalp. Libraries were pooled for sequencing, and per-sample TCR yields varied mainly because of small differences in library volumes within the pool. Most of the patients in the cohort were female, and the cohort covered alopecia areata with under or over 50% scalp involvement, alopecia totalis and alopecia universalis. About 27 alopecia patients gave blood for TCR sequencing at one to four time points (pre-sensitization, 2, 6 and 24 weeks). Blood samples were taken from patients before sensitization (week 0) and at 2, 6 and about 24 weeks after DPC sensitization. Patch testing on the upper back used Finn chambers containing 0.01% DPC, with scoring done after 6 days according to International Contact Dermatitis Research Group standards. In alopecia patients, the study followed how the peripheral blood TCR repertoire changed in vivo over primary and secondary sensitization to diphenylcyclopropenone (DPC), a hapten.

This sample's time point label indicates: pre-sensitization, week 0. The intended sense of this specimen's treatment or condition label: therapeutic diphenylcyclopropenone sensitization with weekly scalp DPC. At every patch-test visit, the blood draw took place before the patch test was put on. To be eligible, patients had to be aged 18 to 70, diagnosed with alopecia and judged suitable for DPC therapy, while pregnant patients were excluded. Total RNA was extracted from unfractionated whole blood that had been collected in Tempus Blood RNA tubes. Overall results and qualifications from the work: Compared with pre-sensitization or healthy control sets, expanded TCRs formed significantly more large CDR3 similarity clusters, which is consistent with antigen-driven responses. Patch test score correlated positively with the number of PT1 expanded TCRs, reaching significance at thresholds 8, 16 and 32 but not at 4. Because all patients had alopecia, a presumed autoimmune disease, the immune response of the patients might differ from that of healthy individuals. No change with DPC sensitization was found in the number of TCRs above 1 in 1000 frequency, and no evidence of global repertoire structure alterations was found. After repeated subsampling, changes were observed in the strength of the expansion versus patch-test correlation and in the threshold at which the correlation became significant.

Receptor libraries were prepared by RACE. The run used a NextSeq 500. During library preparation, unique molecular identifiers were attached to individual cDNA molecules so that TCRs could be counted quantitatively and reproducibly. Both TCR alpha and TCR beta chains were sequenced from each blood RNA sample. As for the authors' bioinformatics: A median of roughly 100,000 TCRs per sample was observed, with a range of about 20,000 to 690,600. The Decombinator software suite was used to annotate V, J and CDR3 in the TCR reads. For the PS versus PT1 abundance plots, all samples were subsampled to the same number of TCRs (28,000). TCRs were defined as expanded if absent before sensitization and observed at least eight times at the 2-week time point. The public reads were run again by TCRdb, first through fastp at Q25 and then through MiXCR, and only productive beta chains were kept. Under each unique CDR3 protein, matching rows form one entry showing the most common genes and DNA. These V and J calls rely on TCRdb rather than the paper's analysis. This sample is represented by under 200,000 distinct CDR3 sequences; under 35% of them were singletons. The biggest ten clones account for less than 3% of the sample.

Sequences were derived from whole blood, sampled in connection with sensitization to the hapten diphenylcyclopropenone (DPC). This clonotype was sampled from a woman aged 30 to 39 with alopecia areata. Some clones in this sample may be carry-over from other donors' samples.

The CDR3 reads CASSPQGTDTQYF. The bases are TGTGCCAGCAGCCCCCAAGGGACAGATACGCAGTATTTT. The chain uses TRBV7-3 and TRBJ2-3, with the D gene too uncertain to name. The V end loses 5 bases and the J end loses 3 bases, and a stretch of 9 bases separates them. Spanning cysteine to phenylalanine, the CDR3 consists of 13 amino acids. Only the CDR3 DNA is retained, 39 bases long and in frame from the first base. CDR1 and CDR2 (SGHTA, FQGTGA) derive from the germline V gene.